Listed below are T cell receptor beta chains from one sample, sequenced in a study of blood T cell repertoires in COVID-19. Assay: immunoSEQ multiplex PCR; the TCRdb copy retains only in-frame clones and omits some. The sample comprises roughly 150,000 clones, about 83% of which are singletons, and under 6% rests with the top ten. The sequencing sample was made of peripheral blood. The source is a human donor in a cohort sampled during active COVID-19. The CDR3 runs from the conserved cysteine through the conserved F or W. A D gene is named only where the DNA matches it firmly. Some rows mark clone size as missing; the rest say once, few, many or name a class of expanded clone.

D gene,clone size,J gene,V gene,CDR3 DNA,CDR3 protein
NA,NA,TRBJ2-7,TRBV19,TGTGCCAGTAGGCCCGCGGGACTTACCCGGGGGGAGCAGTACTTC,CASRPAGLTRGEQYF
NA,NA,TRBJ2-7,TRBV18,TGTGCCAGCTCACCAGGGGCGGGGTACGAGCAGTACTTC,CASSPGAGYEQYF
TRBD2,NA,TRBJ2-5,TRBV7-8,TGTGCCAGCAGCTTACTAGCGGGGGGATATAGGGAGACCCAGTACTTC,CASSLLAGGYRETQYF
TRBD1,NA,TRBJ1-1,TRBV2,TGTGCCAGCAGGAGCCCCAGGGGGCGGGACACTGAAGCTTTCTTT,CASRSPRGRDTEAFF
TRBD2,NA,TRBJ2-2,TRBV6-1,TGTGCCAGCAGTGAAGAACTTAGCGGGAGGAGGGGGCTGTTTTTT,CASSEELSGRRGLFF
NA,NA,TRBJ1-5,TRBV30,TGTGCCTGGAGCGCCGGCTTCGAGGGTCCCCAGCATTTT,CAWSAGFEGPQHF
NA,NA,TRBJ2-1,TRBV5-6,TGTGCCAGCAGCTTGGACAGGGTTCCCTACAATGAGCAGTTCTTC,CASSLDRVPYNEQFF
TRBD1,NA,TRBJ1-2,TRBV2,TGTGCCAGCAGTGAAGGTGTCAGGGGACAGGGAGGCTACACCTTC,CASSEGVRGQGGYTF
TRBD2,NA,TRBJ2-1,TRBV28,TGTGCCAGCAGTAGGACTAGCTCCCACAATGAGCAGTTCTTC,CASSRTSSHNEQFF
NA,NA,TRBJ2-7,TRBV27,TGTGCCAGCAGTCCCCAGGGTATCGAGCAGTACTTC,CASSPQGIEQYF
TRBD1,NA,TRBJ1-1,TRBV5-1,TGCGCCAGCAGCTTGGAACGACAGGGGATGGGCACTGAAGCTTTCTTT,CASSLERQGMGTEAFF
NA,NA,TRBJ2-7,TRBV6-6,TGTGCCAGCAGTTGGGGGGACGGAAGCTACGAGCAGTACTTC,CASSWGDGSYEQYF
NA,NA,TRBJ1-5,TRBV18,TGTGCCAGCTCAGCCCGAGGGGGTGGCAATCAGCCCCAGCATTTT,CASSARGGGNQPQHF
NA,NA,TRBJ2-1,TRBV21-1,TGTGCCACCTCGTTGGGGAAAACTGGAGGGAAGGAGCAGTTCTTC,CATSLGKTGGKEQFF
TRBD2,NA,TRBJ2-3,TRBV7-3,TGTGCCAGCAGCCGAGCGGGGGGGTCCTTAGATACGCAGTATTTT,CASSRAGGSLDTQYF
NA,NA,TRBJ2-1,TRBV7-2,TGTGCCAGCAGCTTAGCGGCCAGTTCCTCCTACAATGAGCAGTTCTTC,CASSLAASSSYNEQFF
NA,NA,TRBJ1-1,TRBV28,TGTGCCACTTGCTCCCTGGGGAGGACTGAAGCTTTCTTT,CATCSLGRTEAFF
TRBD1,once,TRBJ1-4,TRBV13,TGTGCCAGCAGCCAACAGGGGGCCGGGGATGAAAAACTGTTTTTT,CASSQQGAGDEKLFF
TRBD1,NA,TRBJ2-7,TRBV9,TGTGCCAGCAGCCCCCGGGGACAGACCTACGAGCAGTACTTC,CASSPRGQTYEQYF
NA,NA,TRBJ2-7,TRBV2,TGTGCCAGCAGCGCGGGGCTTTACGAGCAGTACTTC,CASSAGLYEQYF
NA,NA,TRBJ2-7,TRBV30,TGTGCCTGGCGGAGTACCGAGCAGTACTTC,CAWRSTEQYF
NA,few,TRBJ2-5,TRBV7-6,TGTGCCAGCAGCGCCACCCACCGCGGGGGCAGAGAGACCCAGTACTTC,CASSATHRGGRETQYF
TRBD1,few,TRBJ1-4,TRBV19,TGTGCCAGTAGTATGAGGGGGCCAGAGGGTGAAAAACTGTTTTTT,CASSMRGPEGEKLFF
NA,NA,TRBJ2-7,TRBV6-1,TGTGCCAGCAGTGAAATGTTCGGGGTAGGCCACGAGCAGTACTTC,CASSEMFGVGHEQYF
NA,NA,TRBJ2-7,TRBV21-1,TGTGCCAGCAGCTCCCGACGACTAGCGGAGGTCTACGAGCAGTACTTC,CASSSRRLAEVYEQYF
NA,NA,TRBJ2-2,TRBV5-1,TGCGCCAGCAGCTTGTTATCTAGCCTCGGGGAGCTGTTTTTT,CASSLLSSLGELFF
TRBD1,NA,TRBJ1-1,TRBV5-1,TGCGCCAGCAGCTTCGGGACAGCCACGAACACTGAAGCTTTCTTT,CASSFGTATNTEAFF
NA,NA,TRBJ2-5,TRBV5-4,TGTGCCAGCAGCTTGGCCTCTAGGGGCGCTCAAGAGACCCAGTACTTC,CASSLASRGAQETQYF
TRBD1,NA,TRBJ2-7,TRBV28,TGTGCCAGCAGTTCCCCTGGACAGGGATCCTACGAGCAGTACTTC,CASSSPGQGSYEQYF
NA,NA,TRBJ2-7,TRBV7-2,TGTGCCAGCAGCTTAGGCAGTTACGAGCAGTACTTC,CASSLGSYEQYF
NA,once,TRBJ2-5,TRBV7-2,TGTGCCAGCAGCTTAGTCCCGGCGGCCGGGACGGGGGCCCAGTACTTC,CASSLVPAAGTGAQYF
TRBD2,once,TRBJ2-1,TRBV29-1,TGCAGCGTTGTCCCTGCGGGGGGTTACAATGAGCAGTTCTTC,CSVVPAGGYNEQFF
TRBD2,NA,TRBJ2-1,TRBV19,TGTGCCAGTGCTGTAGCGGGAGTTCACAATGAGCAGTTCTTC,CASAVAGVHNEQFF
TRBD2,NA,TRBJ2-7,TRBV28,TGTGCCAGCAGTTTGTCAATCGGGACTAGCGGTCCATACTTC,CASSLSIGTSGPYF
TRBD1,NA,TRBJ1-1,TRBV5-1,TGCGCCAGCAGCCACCCCCCACGGACAGGGGTGGGTACTGAAGCTTTCTTT,CASSHPPRTGVGTEAFF
TRBD2,NA,TRBJ2-5,TRBV28,TGTGCCAGCAGTTTGGGACTAGCGGGGGGCCAAGAGACCCAGTACTTC,CASSLGLAGGQETQYF
TRBD1,NA,TRBJ1-1,TRBV30,TGTGCCTTGAAAACAGGGGGGAGTACTGAAGCTTTCTTT,CALKTGGSTEAFF
TRBD2,NA,TRBJ2-1,TRBV9,TGTGCCAGCAGCGTGCTAGCGGGAGTCGGCGATGAGCAGTTCTTC,CASSVLAGVGDEQFF
NA,NA,TRBJ1-1,TRBV19,TGTGCCAGTAGTATCAGCAGGGCGACTGAAGCTTTCTTT,CASSISRATEAFF
TRBD1,NA,TRBJ1-2,TRBV7-9,TGTGCCAGCAGCCGTGGACAGGGCTATGGCTACACCTTC,CASSRGQGYGYTF
TRBD1,NA,TRBJ2-7,TRBV30,TGTGCCTGGAGTGGGGGGACAGGGGTCTCCTACGAGCAGTACTTC,CAWSGGTGVSYEQYF
NA,NA,TRBJ2-2,TRBV3-1/TRBV3-2,TGTGCCAGCAGCCAAGCACTGAACACCGGGGAGCTGTTTTTT,CASSQALNTGELFF
NA,NA,TRBJ2-7,TRBV21-1,TGTGCCAGCAGCAAAGCGGCGGGAGGGGAGCAGTACTTC,CASSKAAGGEQYF
TRBD2,NA,TRBJ2-7,TRBV6-5,TGTGCCAGCAGCCGCGGGACTAACGAGCAGTACTTC,CASSRGTNEQYF
TRBD1,NA,TRBJ2-7,TRBV9,TGTGCCAGCAGCGTCGAATGGACAGGGTCCGACGAGCAGTACTTC,CASSVEWTGSDEQYF
NA,NA,TRBJ2-7,TRBV7-2,TGTGCCAGCAGCTCCGGAGCCTACGAGCAGTACTTC,CASSSGAYEQYF
TRBD1,NA,TRBJ1-3,TRBV9,TGTGCCAGCAGCGTGGCAGGGGGAGCTGGAAACACCATATATTTT,CASSVAGGAGNTIYF
TRBD1,NA,TRBJ1-1,TRBV10-3,TGTGCCATCAGGTTTCAGGGGGGAAGCACTGAAGCTTTCTTT,CAIRFQGGSTEAFF
NA,NA,TRBJ2-1,TRBV27,TGTGCCAGCAGTTTAATACAGGGAACCTACAATGAGCAGTTCTTC,CASSLIQGTYNEQFF
NA,NA,TRBJ2-3,TRBV9,TGTGCCAGCAGCGCGGGACTCCTGGGGTATACGCAGTATTTT,CASSAGLLGYTQYF
NA,NA,TRBJ1-2,TRBV28,TGTGCCAGCAGGGGCATGAATGGCTACACCTTC,CASRGMNGYTF